These 2 T cell receptor beta chains share one sample of origin, sequenced in a study of blood T cells in healthy people across ages. Primed by a sample-barcoded 5' primer and a J-beta primer mix, a second PCR proceeded for 7 to 11 cycles. TCRdb recomputed calls from the 5' RACE reads with MiXCR, one row per CDR3 protein. The table includes fewer than 900,000 distinct CDR3 sequences, 49% detected once. Source material: blood. The receptors here all came from a woman aged 55-70 years in good health.

This chain links TRBV5-1 with TRBJ2-4; TRBD2 matches 10 bases. The CDR3 has 15 residues. Unmatched junction bases numbered 10, after V lost 0 bases and J lost 13 bases. Germline V gene lookup returns CDR1 SGHRS and CDR2 YFSETQ. CDR3 DNA: TGCGCCAGCAGCTTGGCAAGCGGGAGGGCCGTTGAGCAGTACTTC. Protein sequence: CASSLASGRAVEQYF.

This clonotype has at least ten counts. This rearrangement joins TRBV29-1 to TRBJ2-3, with D tentatively TRBD1 (6 bases). Between the trimmed V and J ends, which lost 8 bases and 2 bases, there was a span of 11 bases. Germline V gene sequence: CDR1 SQVTM, CDR2 ANQGSEA. This CDR3 spans 12 amino acids. CDR3 DNA sequence: TGCAGCCTTGGACAGAACACAGATACGCAGTATTTT. It encodes CSLGQNTDTQYF.